This T cell receptor beta chain is drawn from a study of regulatory T cells in long-lasting Graves disease (dated by TCRdb to about 2021). For the wider study: Antithyroid drugs had been taken for less than 3 months by newly diagnosed Graves' disease patients. This study used TCR sequencing and RNA sequencing of peripheral blood to compare persistent Graves' disease patients against newly diagnosed Graves' disease patients. The study was conducted in China and was registered as a clinical trial. A total of about 35 samples underwent TCR sequencing, from about 13 patients with persistent Graves' disease and roughly 20 patients with newly diagnosed Graves' disease. Broad study findings and their caveats: The study examined only peripheral blood because the primary lesion, thyroid tissue, could not be accessed. The authors noted that the small sample size was a limitation that may lower accuracy. TRBV28, TRBJ1-2 and TRBJ2-5 were preferentially used in persistent disease, while TRBV20-1 and TRBJ2-1 were favored in newly diagnosed disease. Lower TCR Shannon entropy and fewer highly expanded clones were observed in persistent Graves' disease patients than in newly diagnosed patients, which suggested clonal expansion. Sequencing and analysis were restricted to the TCR beta chain. More public clonotypes were shared among persistent patients (around 2,600) than among newly diagnosed patients (roughly 960).

Library preparation was by multiplex PCR. The sequencer was an Illumina HiSeq 4000. iRepertoire HTBI primers and Arm-PCR amplification of CDR3 regions were used to construct TCR beta libraries. Before sequencing, the PCR products underwent gel purification. The paper's processing steps were these. Gene usage analysis of CDR3 amino acid clonotypes used the approximately 62 TRBV and more than 13 TRBJ segments found across samples. COPE and FqMerger were used to merge filtered high-quality paired reads into contigs. BLAST was used to align contigs to the IMGT TRBV, TRBD and TRBJ reference genes, and CDR3 was defined following IMGT. Highly expanded clones were defined as clonotypes with a frequency above 0.1%. Shannon entropy served as the measure of repertoire diversity, while the Gini coefficient captured V-J evenness. A clonotype found in more than one individual was treated as public. TCRdb redid the processing of the public reads, applying fastp at Q25 and MiXCR, and retained in-frame beta chains. Records with the same CDR3 protein are collapsed into one entry carrying the most frequent genes and DNA. TCRdb's processing, not the study's, gives the V and J calls here. The sample table contains a few hundred thousand distinct CDR3 sequences; only one count was recorded for over 15% of them. Together, the top ten hold 20% to 25% of the sample.

The sample holds many counts of this clonotype. Its cognate antigen has yet to be identified. No base quality information exists; no much larger clone differs at one position. The germline V gene yields MDHEN for CDR1 and SYDVKM for CDR2. The CDR3 starts with the cysteine, ends with the phenylalanine, and has 11 residues. Only the CDR3 region is kept as DNA, spanning 33 bases read in frame from base 1. V drops 4 bases and J drops 4 bases, leaving 4 bases in between. The time point label, as the study defines it: newly diagnosed GD, antithyroid drugs for less than 3 months. For both TCR sequencing and RNA sequencing, RNA was extracted from PBMCs using TRIzol. Graves' disease was diagnosed according to American Thyroid Association guidelines. Patients were recruited from an endocrinology department in Xi'an, China. Each patient gave approximately 9 milliliters of peripheral blood, collected in an EDTA anticoagulant tube. Ficoll Paque Plus density gradient separation was used to isolate PBMCs, and no further T cell sorting was done. An Agilent 2100 Bioanalyzer and agarose gel were used to assess RNA quality, and a NanoDrop 2000 was used to measure RNA concentration.

This same sample was also part of a study on T cells in Graves' hyperthyroidism and ophthalmopathy. As that second paper reports: A patient counted as having stable Graves' hyperthyroidism if no progression to ophthalmopathy occurred over 18 months of follow-up. The hyperthyroidism patients were between 18 and 65 years old and newly diagnosed, with a disease duration of less than 2 months. Any patient with an uncontrolled infection, another autoimmune disease, pregnancy or lactation was excluded. Diagnoses were established on the basis of clinical symptoms, serum thyroxine and TRAb, thyroid ultrasound, and orbital computed tomography. The first round of RT-PCR for the TCR CDR3 was performed with the HTBI primer set and the Qiagen OneStep RT-PCR kit. Most expanded thyroid clonotypes (frequency above 0.001) were also found in blood, which suggests that blood repertoires may mirror thyroid immune responses. In cross-validation, a model built on a 13 V-J signature told ophthalmopathy apart from stable hyperthyroidism with less than 90% sensitivity and around 83% specificity, and in testing the same model reached 80%/75%. In validation, progression to ophthalmopathy was predicted by the model with 65% to 71% sensitivity and 72% to 85% specificity, a median of about 6.4 months before onset. To identify TCR V-J signatures that set the groups apart, the researchers used a discovery cohort of more than 95 patients, made up of roughly 40 with Graves' ophthalmopathy and around 58 with stable Graves' hyperthyroidism. Prospective prediction of ophthalmopathy was tested in an independent validation cohort of 18 to 20 hyperthyroidism patients and 17 patients who later progressed to ophthalmopathy. The 100 discovery patients were divided at random into training and test sets in a 7:3 ratio. In six Graves' hyperthyroidism patients, the study also compared T-cell repertoires from thyroid tissue with T-cell repertoires from blood. After blood sampling, hyperthyroidism patients were treated with methimazole at a starting dose of 30 mg daily, and ophthalmopathy patients were treated with high-dose intravenous methylprednisolone. Libraries were constructed in a second round of multiplex PCR, after which size selection and purification were performed. Sequencing of the libraries was done on an Illumina HiSeq2000 using paired-end 100 bp reads. Raw data were processed with SOAPnuke, discarding reads with adapters, uncalled bases, mean Phred below 15, or no exact constant-primer or identifier match. COPE v1.2.5 was used to merge high-quality paired reads, and clonotypes were defined as unique nucleotide sequences. Clonotypes were aligned to IMGT TRBV, TRBD and TRBJ reference segments using MiTCR v1.1. Analysis was restricted to V-J combinations with a frequency above 0.0001, which covered about 99% of repertoires. A TCS score was defined as the ratio of F50 (clonal expansion) to E x V (chaos), with BLOSUM62-based TCRdist applied between CDR3 peptides within each V-J. Welch's t-statistics and random forest reduced 500 to 650 V-J features to 13, which were used in a naive Bayes classifier (R e1071). Sample size was not statistically predetermined, and investigators were not blinded to group allocation. The paper reports TCR Vbeta CDR3 sequencing of some 140 peripheral blood samples: approximately 41 ophthalmopathy, 75 to 80 hyperthyroidism and 17 progressor patients.

The chain links TRBV28 with TRBJ2-5; too little of a D gene remains to name it. This clonotype originated in a young woman with Graves disease. Donor details come from another sample of the same person, matched by shared clones. The input for sequencing was peripheral blood mononuclear cells (PBMCs), taken at new diagnosis, from a patient treated with antithyroid drugs. The DNA sequence follows: TGTGCCAGCAGTTCCTCAGAGACCCAGTACTTC. This yields the protein CASSSSETQYF.